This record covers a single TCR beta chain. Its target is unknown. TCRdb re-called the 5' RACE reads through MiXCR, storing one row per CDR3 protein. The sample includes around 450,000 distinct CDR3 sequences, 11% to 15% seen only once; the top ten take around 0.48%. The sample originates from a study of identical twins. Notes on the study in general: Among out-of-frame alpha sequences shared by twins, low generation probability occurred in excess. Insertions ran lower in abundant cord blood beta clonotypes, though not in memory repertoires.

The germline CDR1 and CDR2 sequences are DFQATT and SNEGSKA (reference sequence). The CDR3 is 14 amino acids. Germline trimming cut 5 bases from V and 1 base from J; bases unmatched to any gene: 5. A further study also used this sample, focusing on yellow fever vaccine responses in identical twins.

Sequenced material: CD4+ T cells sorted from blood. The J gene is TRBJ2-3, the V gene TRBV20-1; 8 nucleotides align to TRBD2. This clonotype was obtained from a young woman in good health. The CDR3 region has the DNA TGCAGTGCTCCAATAGCGGGACGCACAGATACGCAGTATTTT. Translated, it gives CSAPIAGRTDTQYF.